What follows are 4 T cell receptor beta chains derived from one specimen sequenced in a study of brain T cells in children with intractable seizures. The method was immunoSEQ multiplex PCR; TCRdb's version includes in-frame clones alone and lacks a portion of them. Here the sample spans tens of thousands of clones, 90% to 97% being singletons. The source was peripheral blood, collected at surgery. The receptors here all came from a boy under two years old with focal cortical dysplasia and intractable seizures.

The chain combines TRBV6-5 with TRBJ1-5, with D perhaps matching TRBD1 (5 bases). The germline V gene has CDR1 MNHEY and CDR2 SVGAGI. The CDR3 sequence is 12 residues long. V shed 6 bases and J shed 5 bases, with 8 bases lying between them. CDR3 DNA sequence: TGTGCCAGCAGGGCGGGGGATCAGCCCCAGCATTTT. Translating gives CASRAGDQPQHF.

This chain joins TRBV6-5 and TRBJ2-5; D is perhaps TRBD1 (5 bases). The V and J ends lost 2 bases and 5 bases respectively, with 15 bases between them. The length of the CDR3 is 15 residues. Germline V lookup: CDR1 MNHEY, CDR2 SVGAGI. In DNA form, the CDR3 reads TGTGCCAGCAGTTACCGGGCAGGGATATTTGAGACCCAGTACTTC. It codes for CASSYRAGIFETQYF.

The chain employs TRBV7-9 and TRBJ1-1; D gene uncertain. Germline assignment: CDR1 SEHNR and CDR2 FQNEAQ (reference sequence). V lost 5 bases, J lost 8 bases, and 18 bases lay in between. The CDR3 has 14 residues. The CDR3 loop is CASSPLGGKGEAFF. The CDR3 DNA follows: TGTGCCAGCAGCCCGTTGGGCGGAAAAGGAGAAGCTTTCTTT.

V gene TRBV7-2 combines with J gene TRBJ2-5, with 8 bases identical to TRBD2. Germline V gene sequence: CDR1 SGHTA, CDR2 FQGNSA. The ends lost 2 bases at V and 5 bases at J; junction bases unmatched: 4. The CDR3 totals 14 residues. The CDR3 region has the DNA TGTGCCAGCAGCTTATCCGGGGGGGCGGAGACCCAGTACTTC. Amino acids: CASSLSGGAETQYF.